This T cell receptor beta chain derives from a study of blood T cells in healthy people across ages. The germline V gene encodes CDR1 SGHTA and CDR2 FQGNSA. V lost 7 bases to trimming and J lost 5 bases, with 11 bases between them. The CDR3 runs 12 residues. For the second PCR, which ran for roughly 6 to 11 cycles, a sample-barcoded 5' primer and a J-beta primer mix were used. TCRdb reprocessed the 5' RACE reads with MiXCR, giving one entry per CDR3 protein. The table shows 800,000 to 1,300,000 distinct CDR3 sequences, with less than 25% occurring only once. The same sample was also studied in work on T cells of mothers and their children.

The sample consisted of blood. This clonotype originated in a girl aged 2-10 years in good health. The chain combines TRBV7-2 with TRBJ1-1; D unresolved. Written as DNA, the CDR3 is TGTGCCAGCACCTTTATGGGGACTGAAGCTTTCTTT. It yields the protein CASTFMGTEAFF.